These 2 T cell receptor beta chains were all obtained from the same sample, sequenced in a study of identical twins. TCRdb itself ran the 5' RACE reads through MiXCR, one entry per CDR3 protein. Here the sample spans a few hundred thousand distinct CDR3 sequences, 9% being singletons. Sequenced sample: naive T cells sorted from blood. Source of these receptors: a woman between 45 and 65 years old in good health.

The sample holds a few counts of this clonotype. The chain employs TRBV5-1 and TRBJ2-2; weak D call: TRBD2 (5 bases). The V gene lost 5 bases and the J gene lost 2 bases, with 10 bases spanning the gap. Germline loops: CDR1 SGHRS, CDR2 YFSETQ. The CDR3 totals 14 residues. DNA of the CDR3: TGCGCCAGCAGTGGACTGGACAACACCGGGGAGCTGTTTTTT. Translation gives CASSGLDNTGELFF.

This clonotype has a handful of counts. The V and J genes are TRBV5-4 and TRBJ2-3; 7 bases align to TRBD1. From germline, CDR1 is SGHNT and CDR2 YYREEE (reference sequence). V lost 4 bases and J lost 2; bases outside the gene matches: 4. The CDR3 extends over 14 amino acids. For the CDR3, the DNA is TGTGCCAGCAGCCGGGACAGTCACACAGATACGCAGTATTTT. As protein: CASSRDSHTDTQYF.